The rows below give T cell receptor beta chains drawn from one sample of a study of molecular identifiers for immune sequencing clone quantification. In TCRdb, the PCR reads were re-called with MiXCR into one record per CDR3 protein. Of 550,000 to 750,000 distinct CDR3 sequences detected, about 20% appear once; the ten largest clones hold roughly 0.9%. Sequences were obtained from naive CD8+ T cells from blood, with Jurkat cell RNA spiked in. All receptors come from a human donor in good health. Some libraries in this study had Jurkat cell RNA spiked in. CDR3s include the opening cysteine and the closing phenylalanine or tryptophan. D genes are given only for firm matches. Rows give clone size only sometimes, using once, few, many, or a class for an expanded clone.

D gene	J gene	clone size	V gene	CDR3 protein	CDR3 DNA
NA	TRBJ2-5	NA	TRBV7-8	CASSGGQYQETQHF	TGTGCCAGCAGCGGGGGACAATACCAAGAGACCCAGCACTTC
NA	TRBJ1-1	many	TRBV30	CACDSPLGAFF	TGTGCCTGTGACTCGCCTTTGGGGGCTTTCTTT
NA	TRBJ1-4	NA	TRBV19	CASSNDVGLNEKLFF	TGTGCCAGTAGTAACGACGTAGGCCTTAATGAAAAACTGTTTTTT
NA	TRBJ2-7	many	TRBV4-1	CASSVGAGEQYF	TGCGCCAGCAGCGTGGGGGCGGGAGAGCAGTACTTC
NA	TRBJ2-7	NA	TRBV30	CAWSVQDCSYEQYF	TGTGCCTGGAGTGTACAAGATTGCTCCTACGAGCAGTACTTC
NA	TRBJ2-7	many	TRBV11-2	CASSWTARAYEQYF	TGTGCCAGCAGCTGGACAGCCCGTGCCTACGAGCAGTACTTC
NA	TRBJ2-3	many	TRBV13	CASSSDRHSRPDTQYF	TGTGCCAGCAGCTCTGACAGGCACAGTAGACCAGATACGCAGTATTTT
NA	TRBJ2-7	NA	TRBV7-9	CASSLVAGRYEQHF	TGTGCCAGCAGTTTAGTGGCAGGGAGGTACGAGCAGCACTTC
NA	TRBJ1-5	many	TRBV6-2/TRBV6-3	CASSYSGIFNQPQHF	TGTGCCAGCAGTTACTCGGGCATATTCAATCAGCCCCAGCATTTT
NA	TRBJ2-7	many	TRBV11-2	CASSQARTGFHEQYF	TGTGCCAGCAGCCAAGCTCGTACAGGGTTCCACGAGCAGTACTTC
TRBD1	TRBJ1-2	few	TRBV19	CASSISAGGGYGYTF	TGTGCCAGTAGTATATCGGCAGGGGGCGGATACGGCTACACCTTC
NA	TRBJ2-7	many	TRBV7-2	CASSLGQGRGYEQYF	TGTGCCAGCAGCTTAGGACAGGGGAGGGGGTACGAGCAGTACTTC
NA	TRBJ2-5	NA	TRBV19	CASSRSPGGGYQETQYF	TGTGCCAGTAGTAGGTCCCCCGGGGGCGGGTACCAAGAGACCCAGTACTTC
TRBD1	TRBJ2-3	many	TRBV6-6	CASSYHRDRSTDTQYF	TGTGCCAGCAGTTACCATCGGGACAGGAGCACAGATACGCAGTATTTT
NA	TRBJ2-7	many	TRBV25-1	CASSEYYGDEQYF	TGTGCCAGCAGTGAATATTACGGCGACGAGCAGTACTTC
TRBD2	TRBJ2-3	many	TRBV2	CASRITSGGQYF	TGTGCCAGCAGGATAACTAGCGGGGGGCAGTATTTT
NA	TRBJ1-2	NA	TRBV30	CAWSVSPSWQGYTF	TGTGCCTGGAGTGTAAGCCCGTCTTGGCAAGGCTACACCTTC
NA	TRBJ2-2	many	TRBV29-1	CSVVYRYTGELFF	TGCAGCGTTGTGTACAGATACACCGGGGAGCTGTTTTTT
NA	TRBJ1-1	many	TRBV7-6	CASSLSFGDTEAFF	TGTGCCAGCAGCTTAAGTTTTGGGGACACTGAAGCTTTCTTT
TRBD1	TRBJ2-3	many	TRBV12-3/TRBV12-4	CASSAPGQEYF	TGTGCCAGCAGTGCCCCCGGACAGGAGTATTTT
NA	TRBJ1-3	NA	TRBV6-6	CASIAFLSSGNTIHF	TGTGCCAGCATCGCCTTTCTAAGCTCTGGAAACACCATACATTTT
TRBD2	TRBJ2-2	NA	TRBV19	CASSKQREWAGELFF	TGTGCCAGTAGTAAACAGCGGGAGTGGGCCGGGGAGCTGTTTTTT
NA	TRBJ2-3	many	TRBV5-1	CASSEGFGTDTQYF	TGCGCCAGCAGCGAGGGGTTCGGCACAGATACGCAGTATTTT
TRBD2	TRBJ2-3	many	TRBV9	CASSVAGLAGRSDTQYF	TGTGCCAGCAGCGTAGCTGGGCTAGCGGGAAGGTCAGATACGCAGTATTTT
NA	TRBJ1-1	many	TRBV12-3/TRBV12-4	CASSSGTATWAFF	TGTGCCAGCAGTTCCGGGACGGCAACGTGGGCTTTCTTT
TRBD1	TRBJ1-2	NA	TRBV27	CASSFGQGENYGYTF	TGTGCCAGCAGCTTCGGACAGGGGGAAAACTATGGCTACACCTTC
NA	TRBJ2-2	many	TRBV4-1	CASSLRGSGELFF	TGCGCCAGCAGCCTGCGGGGATCCGGGGAGCTGTTTTTT